This T cell receptor (beta chain) came from a study of cytotoxic CD8 clonotypes in ibrutinib-treated CLL (dated by TCRdb to the early 2020s). Context from the whole study: The cohort included roughly 15 treatment-naive and approximately eleven relapsed/refractory patients; approximately 17 were IGHV unmutated. Of the 90 or so people in the trial, around 26 had longitudinal samples available. An average of approximately 260,000 productive templates and tens of thousands of productive rearrangements was obtained per sample. Cryopreserved peripheral blood mononuclear cells were collected before treatment, at response, and at either disease progression or sustained remission. Responses were partial in 25 or so patients and complete in 2; after median around 68 months follow-up, about 14 stayed in remission and some twelve progressed. The response samples were drawn at a median of approximately twelve months into treatment, with a range of about 6 to 40 months. The research as a whole found: Sampling times were not matched between sustained-remission and progressing patients, and lymph node repertoires were not studied. Baseline clonality was found to be higher than that of age-matched healthy donors and was strongly correlated with circulating CD8+ T-cell counts. An increase in clonality was observed at ibrutinib response, with clonality remaining stable during sustained remission and falling back toward baseline at progression. Public clonotypes were rare and either shrank or stayed stable during treatment, and the rise in clonality at ibrutinib response reflected expansion of private clonotypes.

From the cysteine through the phenylalanine, the CDR3 covers 15 amino acids. The entry retains the CDR3 DNA only, 45 bases that are in frame from base 1. In the germline V gene (reference sequence), CDR1 corresponds to MNHNY and CDR2 to SVGAGI. Germline trimming: 6 bases from V, 3 bases from J; junction bases outside gene matches: 5. On a MiSeq, deep resolution sequencing aimed for a depth between 1 in 1 million and 1 in 200,000 T cells, with each clonotype covered approximately 10x on average. The immunoSEQ hsTCRB Kit was used to generate TCR beta libraries. Per the authors' processing: The data were analyzed with ImmunoSEQ Analyzer and ImmunoSEQ Data Assistant, and V, D and J gene assignments followed IMGT definitions. Clonality, which ranges from 0 to 1, was calculated by subtracting the normalized Shannon entropy of productive rearrangement frequencies from one. Public clonotype analysis was restricted to overrepresented clonotypes comprising at least 0.05% of each patient's repertoire. About a dozen age-matched healthy donor repertoires from immuneACCESS served as clonality controls. This is the immuneACCESS table as TCRdb keeps it, with only in-frame sequences that have V and J called. A part of the clones is gone; compared with another copy, unresolved V genes explain less than half, and the rest is unexplained. V and J calls and clone size are copied from that table; D and trimming were computed from the DNA. Counted in this sample were about 22,000 clones; roughly four fifths of them appeared once. 6.5% to 8% of the sample lies in the top ten.

Turning to this clone: Its antigen is still unknown. No base quality information exists; no much larger clone differs at one position.

Approximately 2 micrograms of genomic DNA were extracted from cryopreserved PBMCs for TCR beta library preparation. Longitudinal blood samples from CLL patients receiving ibrutinib monotherapy were subjected to high-throughput TCR beta sequencing. Patients were enrolled in a phase 2 open-label single-center ibrutinib monotherapy trial. The chain is encoded by TRBV6-6 joined to TRBJ2-1; TRBD2 agrees with 10 junctional bases. The TCR originated in a human donor with chronic lymphocytic leukemia. The sample was PBMCs, taken before ibrutinib treatment. The DNA is TGTGCCAGCAGGTCTCTAGCGGGGGTCTACAATGAGCAGTTCTTC. Its protein product is CASRSLAGVYNEQFF.